A single sample is the source of the 14 T cell receptor beta chains below, sequenced in a study of blood T cells in healthy people across ages. A second PCR of about 6 to 12 cycles used a sample-barcoded 5' primer and a J-beta primer mix. A single record per CDR3 protein comes from TCRdb applying MiXCR to the 5' RACE reads. This table holds around 970,000 distinct CDR3 sequences, 51% found once. The sequencing input was blood. These receptors originate from a woman in her fifties or sixties in good health.

CDR3 sequence: CASKLGGGEKLFF. The CDR3 DNA follows: TGTGCCAGCAAATTAGGGGGGGGTGAAAAACTGTTTTTT. V gene TRBV7-9 combines with J gene TRBJ1-4, with D perhaps TRBD1 (6 bases). From germline, CDR1 is SEHNR and CDR2 FQNEAQ (reference sequence). The CDR3 loop spans 13 amino acids. V was clipped by 7 bases and J by 7 bases, with 13 bases between them.

This clonotype occurred a few times. J is TRBJ2-3 and V is TRBV28; D uncertain. V was shortened by 10 bases and J by 0 bases, with 11 bases between the two germline ends. CDR1 MDHEN and CDR2 SYDVKM come from the germline V gene. This CDR3 contains 13 residues. CDR3 sequence (DNA): TGTGCCACCCCTGGGCCGAGCACAGATACGCAGTATTTT. Protein: CATPGPSTDTQYF.

The V and J genes are TRBV20-1 and TRBJ2-1, with 9 nucleotides matching TRBD2. The germline V gene has CDR1 DFQATT and CDR2 SNEGSKA (reference sequence). V lost 3 bases and J lost 1; bases outside the gene matches: 4. CDR3 length equals 15 residues. The CDR3 spells CSASRREGSYNEQFF. CDR3 nucleotide sequence: TGCAGTGCTAGTAGGCGGGAGGGGTCCTACAATGAGCAGTTCTTC.

This rearrangement joins TRBV6-1 to TRBJ2-7; the D gene is possibly TRBD1 (6 bases). CDR3 length: 13 residues. The V and J ends lost 10 bases and 4 bases respectively, with 17 bases between them. Germline CDR1 MNHNS, CDR2 SASEGT. In nucleotides, the CDR3 is TGTGCCAACAGGGACACAGGCCTGTACGAGCAGTACTTC. Residues: CANRDTGLYEQYF.

The V and J genes are TRBV7-2 and TRBJ1-1; D possibly corresponds to TRBD1 (6 bases). Trimming stripped 5 bases from V and 1 base from J, with 11 bases between. The CDR3 length is 14 residues. The germline V gene has CDR1 SGHTA and CDR2 FQGNSA. CDR3 region: CASSKQTGNTEAFF. The CDR3 coding sequence is TGTGCCAGCAGCAAACAGACAGGGAACACTGAAGCTTTCTTT.

The chain is built from TRBV6-5 and TRBJ2-1; D is tentatively TRBD1 or TRBD2 (5 bases each). Germline loops: CDR1 MNHEY, CDR2 SVGAGI. V dropped 1 base and J dropped 0 bases, with 10 bases sitting between them. CDR3 length equals 16 residues. CDR3 amino acids: CASSYYGTRSYNEQFF. The CDR3, as DNA: TGTGCCAGCAGTTACTACGGGACCCGCTCCTACAATGAGCAGTTCTTC.

There are a few counts of this clonotype. This rearrangement joins TRBV7-9 to TRBJ2-7; 8 nucleotides align to TRBD1. V trimming: 5 bases; J trimming: 3 bases; junction bases outside the gene matches: 6. Germline V CDR1 and CDR2: SEHNR, FQNEAQ (reference sequence). CDR3 length: 14 amino acids. The CDR3 protein is CASSDQDRDYEQYF. Written as DNA, the CDR3 is TGTGCCAGCAGCGACCAGGACAGGGACTACGAGCAGTACTTC.

This clonotype was seen more than once but under ten times. A much larger clone lies one base from this, so it may be a read error. The chain joins TRBV20-1 to TRBJ2-1; maybe TRBD2 (5 bases). The DNA end is more similar to TRBJ2-7, so the J call may be wrong. CDR3 length: 13 residues. CDR1 and CDR2 (germline): DFQATT, SNEGSKA (reference sequence). The CDR3, as DNA: TGCAGTGTGCTAGCCCCCTACCACAATGAGCAGTACTTC. It yields the protein CSVLAPYHNEQYF.

The chain uses TRBV7-9 and TRBJ1-4; no firm D call. The germline V gene has CDR1 SEHNR and CDR2 FQNEAQ (reference sequence). V was shortened by 3 bases and J by 0 bases, with 8 bases between the two germline ends. The CDR3 is made up of 15 amino acids. The CDR3 is CASSFTGATNEKLFF. The CDR3 nucleotides are TGTGCCAGCAGCTTTACCGGTGCAACTAATGAAAAACTGTTTTTT.

This clonotype has just a few counts. CDR3 region: CASSDRGQDTQYF. The CDR3 DNA is TGTGCCAGCAGCGACAGGGGGCAGGATACGCAGTATTTT. The J gene is TRBJ2-3, the V gene TRBV7-2, with TRBD1 identical over 10 bases. The V gene's germline CDR1 is SGHTA and CDR2 FQGNSA. This CDR3 has 13 amino acids. J lost 6 bases, V lost 5 bases, and 2 bases had no gene match.

This clonotype has just a few counts. V gene TRBV10-3 combines with J gene TRBJ1-1, with 7 bases lining up with TRBD1. CDR3 length: 14 amino acids. Germline CDR1 is ENHRY and CDR2 is SYGVKD. Trimming cost V 4 bases and J 5 bases; bases outside gene matches: 7. The chain's CDR3 is CAISVVGQRTEAFF. The CDR3 DNA follows: TGTGCCATCAGTGTTGTGGGACAGCGAACTGAAGCTTTCTTT.

The chain recombines TRBV2 with TRBJ1-4; the match to TRBD1 covers 7 bases. Germline values: CDR1 SNHLY, CDR2 FYNNEI. CDR3 size: 13 residues. The V and J ends lost 6 bases and 8 bases, in that order; junction bases with no gene match: 6. The CDR3: CASRETGPEKLFF. The CDR3 region has the DNA TGTGCCAGCAGGGAGACAGGGCCCGAAAAACTGTTTTTT.

The gene calls are TRBV7-9 and TRBJ1-4; D ambiguous. This CDR3 contains 13 residues. Germline V CDR1 and CDR2: SEHNR, FQNEAQ (reference sequence). V dropped 1 base and J dropped 6 bases, with 6 bases sitting between them. This CDR3 reads CASSLDWDEKLFF. The CDR3, as DNA: TGTGCCAGCAGCTTAGACTGGGATGAAAAACTGTTTTTT.

V usage is TRBV5-1 and J usage is TRBJ1-4, with no clear D. The CDR3 extends over 13 amino acids. Looked up from germline, CDR1 is SGHRS and CDR2 is YFSETQ. V shed 2 bases and J shed 5 bases, with 7 bases lying between them. The CDR3 nucleotides are TGCGCCAGCAGCTTCTCTGGAAATGAAAAACTGTTTTTT. Its protein is CASSFSGNEKLFF.